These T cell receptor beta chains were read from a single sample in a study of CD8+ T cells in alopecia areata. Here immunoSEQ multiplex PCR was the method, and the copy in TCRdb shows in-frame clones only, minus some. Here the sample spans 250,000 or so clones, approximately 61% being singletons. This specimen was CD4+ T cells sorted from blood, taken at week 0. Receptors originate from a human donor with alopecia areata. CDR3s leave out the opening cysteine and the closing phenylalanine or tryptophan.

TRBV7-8	ASRGWDKGSPLH
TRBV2	ASGGGGETQY
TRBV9	ASSVMGQGSTIY
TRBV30	AWSPPGLAGGKLAKNIQY
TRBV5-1	ASSLVPHGNTGELF
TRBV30	AWSADYGYT
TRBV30	AWRTGTVNTEAF
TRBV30	AWSIQGTYEQY
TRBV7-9	ASSLGAGANEKLF
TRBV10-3	AIRAQGEAGELF
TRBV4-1	ASSQAPFSGNTIY
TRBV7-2	ASSLARAAGDVDTQY
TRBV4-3	ASSQDWQGVRADTQY
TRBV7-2	ASSLGLSSYNEQF
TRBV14	ASSQVRPPEGDQY
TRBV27	ASSLNRDTADNSPLH
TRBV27	ASSFAGYTVEQY
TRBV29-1	SGGTGSGYT
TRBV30	AWREVIGYT
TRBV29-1	SVGGQVHEQY
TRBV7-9	ASSFGWLGGEQF
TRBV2	ASSRDPQPQH
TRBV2	ASEVGQGSYNEQF
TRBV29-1	SATYSPGNTEAF
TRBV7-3	ASSPQGTYNEQF
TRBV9	ASSDLSGGETQY
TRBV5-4	ASSLEGAVYNEQF
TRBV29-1	KGGWQTYEKLF
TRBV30	AWSFVNHIPYGYT
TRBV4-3	ASSQDRKDTQY
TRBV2	ASRPWGQAYSYEQY
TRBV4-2	ASSQGDRETQY
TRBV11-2	ASSPLGTDTQY
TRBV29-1	SVDVPQGARSEQY